These 30 T cell receptor beta chains originate from one sample sequenced in a study of human T cells and chemical hapten exposure. TCRdb used MiXCR to reprocess the RACE reads, holding one entry per CDR3 protein. The sample contains fewer than 300,000 distinct CDR3 sequences, roughly 7.7% of which appear only once. Time point specified: pre-sensitization, week 0. As to treatment: therapeutic diphenylcyclopropenone sensitization with weekly scalp DPC. The material sequenced was whole blood, taken in connection with sensitization to the hapten diphenylcyclopropenone (DPC). These receptors were collected from a man aged 18-30 years with alopecia areata. Some clones in this sample may be carry-over from other donors' samples.

This clonotype was counted many times. This rearrangement joins TRBV4-3 to TRBJ2-1; D is ambiguous. CDR3 length: 17 amino acids. Germline-derived CDR1 and CDR2 are LGHNA and YSLEER. V shed 0 bases and J shed 0 bases, with 12 bases lying between them. CDR3 nucleotide sequence: TGCGCCAGCAGCCAAGATCGCTACCTTAGCTCCTACAATGAGCAGTTCTTC. Its protein is CASSQDRYLSSYNEQFF.

The CDR3 here is CASSLVKWGRGQGSNTEAFF. The CDR3 DNA sequence: TGTGCCAGCAGCTTAGTAAAATGGGGTCGGGGACAGGGATCAAACACTGAAGCTTTCTTT. The chain is built from TRBV7-9 and TRBJ1-1; TRBD1 aligns across 9 bases. CDR1 and CDR2 from the germline V gene are SEHNR and FQNEAQ (reference sequence). The CDR3 sequence is 20 residues long. J gave up 2 bases and V 1 base, and 17 bases lay outside the gene matches.

The gene calls are TRBV5-1 and TRBJ2-1, with 9 nucleotides matching TRBD2. This CDR3 has 14 residues. Trimming took 9 bases from V and 2 from J; bases not matched to a gene: 6. Germline CDR1 and CDR2: SGHRS and YFSETQ. The CDR3 DNA follows: TGCGCCATCAATAGCGGGGGACCCTACAATGAGCAGTTCTTC. It encodes CAINSGGPYNEQFF.

The rearrangement joins TRBV28 to TRBJ2-7; possibly TRBD1 for D (6 bases). This CDR3 is built from 13 residues. CDR1 is MDHEN, CDR2 SYDVKM, per germline. The germline V and J ends were trimmed by 8 bases and 7 bases, with 18 bases remaining between them. CDR3 bases: TGTGCCAGCCGGCGTAGTCGACAGGCGGAGCAGTACTTC. Translated, it gives CASRRSRQAEQYF.

This clonotype was seen ten or more times. This sequence joins TRBV4-1 and TRBJ1-1; 10 nucleotides line up with TRBD1. Germline loops: CDR1 MGHRA, CDR2 YSYEKL. V lost 3 bases to trimming and J lost 1 base; unmatched junction nucleotides: 8. This CDR3 is 17 amino acids long. DNA for the CDR3: TGCGCCAGCAGCCACAGGGGGACAGGGGAATCGAACACTGAAGCTTTCTTT. Translating it yields CASSHRGTGESNTEAFF.

The chain joins TRBV6-6 to TRBJ1-6, with D hard to call. The CDR3 is made up of 15 amino acids. Deletions cut 6 bases from V and 6 bases from J, with 15 bases between. The germline gives CDR1 MNHNY, CDR2 SVGAGI (reference sequence). For the CDR3, the DNA is TGTGCCAGCAGCCCGGGCAAACCCCTTAATTCACCCCTCCACTTT. This translates into CASSPGKPLNSPLHF.

The chain has TRBV7-3 and TRBJ2-3, with D tentatively TRBD1 or TRBD2 (5 bases each). The CDR3 totals 16 residues. V lost 0 bases, J lost 5 bases, and 15 bases lay in between. The germline V gene has CDR1 SGHTA and CDR2 FQGTGA. The CDR3 reads CASSLTLGVAGDTQYF. The CDR3 bases are TGTGCCAGCAGCTTAACTTTGGGGGTAGCTGGAGATACGCAGTATTTT.

V is TRBV12-3 or TRBV12-4 and J is TRBJ2-4; tentative D call: TRBD2 (6 bases). The ends were cut back, 0 bases at V and 0 bases at J, with 12 bases in the middle. The CDR3 loop spans 17 amino acids. The CDR3 bases are TGTGCCAGCAGTTTAGCGACGGGAGAAGTAGCCAAAAACATTCAGTACTTC. Its translation: CASSLATGEVAKNIQYF.

This chain uses TRBV6-2 or TRBV6-3 with TRBJ1-5; D call uncertain. The CDR3 runs 15 residues. Looked up from germline, CDR1 is MNHEY and CDR2 is SVGEGT. V lost 6 bases and J 2 bases, leaving 14 bases between the germline ends. CDR3 coding DNA: TGTGCCAGCAGCTTCCAAAGCCGGCGCAATCAGCCCCAGCATTTT. This encodes CASSFQSRRNQPQHF.

This clonotype was counted ten times or more. The chain recombines TRBV3-1 with TRBJ2-2; D gene uncertain. The V and J ends lost 2 bases and 7 bases respectively, with 11 bases between them. The germline CDR1 and CDR2 sequences are LGHDT and YNNKEL (reference sequence). The CDR3 is 14 amino acids. CDR3 nucleotide sequence: TGTGCCAGCAGCCAAACATGGCCTAACGGGGAGCTGTTTTTT. Translation gives CASSQTWPNGELFF. The variable domain in full, with the rest retrieved from reference TRBV3-1 and TRBJ2-2, is DTAVSQTPKYLVTQMGNDKSIKCEQNLGHDTMYWYKQDSKKFLKIMFSYNNKELIINETVPNRFSPKSPDKAHLNLHINSLELGDSAVYFCASSQTWPNGELFFGEGSRLTVL.

This clonotype came up a few times. The chain uses TRBV20-1 and TRBJ2-1, with 7 bases matching TRBD2. Germline V CDR1 and CDR2: DFQATT, SNEGSKA (reference sequence). The length of the CDR3 is 14 residues. J lost 8 bases, V lost 6 bases, and 13 bases had no gene match. The CDR3 bases are TGCAGTGCCCTCGGAGGGCAGGGAGGGCATGAGCAGTTCTTC. Amino acid sequence: CSALGGQGGHEQFF.

The V and J genes are TRBV20-1 and TRBJ1-1; weak D call: TRBD1 (5 bases). Trimming cost V 0 bases and J 2 bases, with 10 bases left between them. The CDR3 spans 14 residues. Germline lookup yields CDR1 DFQATT and CDR2 SNEGSKA (reference sequence). The CDR3 DNA follows: TGCAGTGCTAGAGATGGCGGGGGAAACACTGAAGCTTTCTTT. It specifies CSARDGGGNTEAFF.

This clonotype was observed a few times. The gene calls are TRBV5-4 and TRBJ1-6, with 7 bases fitting TRBD1. There are 15 residues in the CDR3. V was clipped by 4 bases and J by 2 bases; unmatched bases: 3. Per germline, CDR1 SGHNT and CDR2 YYREEE (reference sequence). DNA of the CDR3: TGTGCCAGCAGCACAGACAGGGCCTATAATTCACCCCTCCACTTT. Protein sequence: CASSTDRAYNSPLHF.

As regards this clonotype: With a much larger clone just one base away, this may be a read error. The V and J genes are TRBV7-2 and TRBJ1-4; 7 bases align to TRBD1. Germline-derived CDR1 and CDR2 are SGHTA and FQGNSA. The CDR3 sequence is 15 residues long. The CDR3 DNA is TGTGCCAACAGCCCAGACAGGGAGGGGTATGAAAAACTGTTTTTT. Its protein is CANSPDREGYEKLFF.

This clonotype was counted between two and nine times. The rearrangement links TRBV2 to TRBJ2-2; D perhaps matches TRBD1 (5 bases). Trimming shortened V by 5 bases and J by 0 bases, and 7 bases separated the two germline ends. The CDR3 extends over 14 amino acids. Germline lookup yields CDR1 SNHLY and CDR2 FYNNEI. In nucleotides, the CDR3 is TGTGCCAGCAGTTACAGGACGAACACCGGGGAGCTGTTTTTT. Its translation is CASSYRTNTGELFF.

This clonotype was seen a handful of times. The chain links TRBV28 to TRBJ1-5, with D possibly TRBD1 on 6 matching bases. The CDR3 contains 13 residues. V lost 7 bases and J 6 bases, leaving 13 bases between the germline ends. Germline V gene sequence: CDR1 MDHEN, CDR2 SYDVKM. The CDR3 spells CASNTGYSQPQHF. CDR3 sequence (DNA): TGTGCCAGCAATACAGGGTATTCTCAGCCCCAGCATTTT.

This clonotype was picked up many times. This rearrangement joins TRBV4-3 to TRBJ1-1; no firm D call. Germline values: CDR1 LGHNA, CDR2 YSLEER. CDR3 length: 15 amino acids. Trimming left V 1 base short and J 2 bases short, with 11 bases between. The CDR3 here is CASSQVLTVNTEAFF. CDR3 bases: TGCGCCAGCAGCCAAGTCCTAACAGTAAACACTGAAGCTTTCTTT.

The chain couples TRBV7-7 to TRBJ2-1, with D possibly being TRBD1 (6 bases). V was cut by 3 bases and J by 9 bases, with 12 bases left in between. CDR1 SSHAT and CDR2 FNYEAQ come from the germline V gene (reference sequence). This CDR3 contains 13 residues. The CDR3 sequence: CASSLDRGGEQFF. In nucleotides, the CDR3 is TGTGCCAGCAGCTTGGATAGAGGGGGTGAGCAGTTCTTC.

The chain uses TRBV7-3 and TRBJ2-1; 12 bases agree with TRBD2. The germline CDR1 and CDR2 sequences are SGHTA and FQGTGA. The CDR3 runs 15 residues. V trimming: 1 base; J trimming: 13 bases; junction bases outside the gene matches: 8. Here the CDR3 DNA reads TGTGCCAGCAGCTTAAGGGCGTCTAGCGGGGGGGATCAGTTCTTC. This gives the protein CASSLRASSGGDQFF.

There are many counts of this clonotype. This chain links TRBV13 with TRBJ2-6; D possibly corresponds to TRBD2 (6 bases). This CDR3 spans 16 amino acids. Trimming took off 4 bases at V and 8 bases at J, with 18 bases between the two ends. From germline, CDR1 is PRHDT and CDR2 FYEKMQ (reference sequence). The CDR3 sequence is CASSSRTGGRTNVLTF. CDR3 in DNA: TGTGCCAGCAGCTCCAGGACCGGAGGGAGGACCAACGTCCTGACTTTC.

This clonotype was recorded once. Given a much more abundant clone one base away, this may be a read error. The DNA of the CDR3 is TGTGCCAGCAGCGGCCGGGACAGCCCCCCTGATCAGTTCTTC. This codes for CASSGRDSPPDQFF. V and J are TRBV7-2 and TRBJ2-1; 7 bases are shared with TRBD1. V lost 5 bases, J lost 13 bases, and 14 bases stayed unmatched. Per germline, CDR1 SGHTA and CDR2 FQGNSA. This CDR3 is 14 amino acids long.

This clonotype appeared a few times. The chain combines TRBV9 with TRBJ2-5, with D possibly being TRBD1 or TRBD2 (5 bases each). This CDR3 spans 16 amino acids. CDR1 SGDLS and CDR2 YYNGEE come from the germline V gene. V was shortened by 2 bases and J by 2 bases, with 16 bases between the two germline ends. The CDR3 reads CASSVGTTRVQETQYF. DNA of the CDR3: TGTGCCAGCAGCGTCGGGACCACGAGGGTACAAGAGACCCAGTACTTC. Full variable domain (rest looked up from reference TRBV9 and TRBJ2-5): DSGVTQTPKHLITATGQRVTLRCSPRSGDLSVYWYQQSLDQGLQFLIQYYNGEERAKGNILERFSAQQFPDLHSELNLSSLELGDSALYFCASSVGTTRVQETQYFGPGTRLLVL.

The V and J genes are TRBV3-1 and TRBJ1-2; no clear D gene. The CDR3 extends over 13 amino acids. The germline V gene encodes CDR1 LGHDT and CDR2 YNNKEL (reference sequence). Trimming stripped 3 bases from V and 7 bases from J, with 12 bases between. CDR3 loop: CASSQGTLAGYTF. CDR3 nucleotide sequence: TGTGCCAGCAGCCAGGGTACACTAGCTGGCTACACCTTC.

Only a few counts were recorded for this clonotype. This chain connects TRBV6-5 to TRBJ1-2; 9 nucleotides match TRBD1. This CDR3 comprises 15 residues. CDR1 is MNHEY and CDR2 is SVGAGI in the germline V gene. With V trimmed by 3 bases and J by 6 bases, 8 bases remained unmatched. The CDR3 DNA follows: TGTGCCAGCAGTTATTATGACACAGGGGGCGATGGCTACACCTTC. Translation gives CASSYYDTGGDGYTF.

The chain employs TRBV5-1 and TRBJ2-3, with D perhaps TRBD2 (5 bases). The CDR3 sequence is 14 residues long. Trimming stripped 4 bases from V and 2 bases from J, with 11 bases between. Germline loops: CDR1 SGHRS, CDR2 YFSETQ. CDR3 protein: CASSLAPHTDTQYF. CDR3 in DNA: TGCGCCAGCAGCCTAGCACCGCACACAGATACGCAGTATTTT.

Concerning this clonotype itself: This may be a read error, as it is one base from a much larger clone. The CDR3 bases are TGCGCCAGCAGCCTGACGCCGTGGGACACTGAAGCTTTCTTT. Its protein is CASSLTPWDTEAFF. The V and J genes are TRBV5-1 and TRBJ1-1; D is undetermined. The CDR3 sequence is 14 residues long. V dropped 4 bases and J dropped 3 bases, with 13 bases sitting between them. The germline CDR1 and CDR2 sequences are SGHRS and YFSETQ.

This clonotype has more than one count but fewer than ten. The genes are TRBV27 and TRBJ2-3, with 8 bases that match TRBD1. Germline loops: CDR1 MNHEY, CDR2 SMNVEV (reference sequence). V lost 6 bases to trimming and J lost 2 bases; unmatched junction nucleotides: 7. The CDR3 has 15 residues. The CDR3 spells CASSLQGADTDTQYF. The CDR3 region has the DNA TGTGCCAGCAGCCTCCAGGGGGCCGACACAGATACGCAGTATTTT.

Regarding this clonotype: A much bigger clone sits one base away, suggesting this may be a read error. The gene calls are TRBV10-3 and TRBJ2-4; no clear D gene. The CDR3 is 15 residues long. Germline V gene sequence: CDR1 ENHRY, CDR2 SYGVKD. CDR3 protein: CAIRSDSSSKNIRYF. CDR3 sequence (DNA): TGTGCCATCAGATCAGACTCGTCATCCAAAAACATTCGGTACTTC.

This rearrangement joins TRBV4-1 to TRBJ2-7; 8 bases agree with TRBD1. V lost 4 bases, J lost 6 bases, and 8 bases stayed unmatched. CDR1 is MGHRA, CDR2 YSYEKL, per germline. The CDR3 runs to 14 residues. In nucleotides, the CDR3 is TGCGCCAGCAGCCGCGGACAGGGATCGAGCGAGCAGTACTTC. Amino acid sequence: CASSRGQGSSEQYF.

This clonotype was seen a handful of times. The chain couples TRBV6-2 or TRBV6-3 to TRBJ2-2, with a possible D match to TRBD1 (6 bases). The germline V gene encodes CDR1 MNHEY and CDR2 SVGEGT. Trimming shortened V by 0 bases and J by 0 bases, and 17 bases separated the two germline ends. This CDR3 spans 19 amino acids. The CDR3 DNA reads TGTGCCAGCAGTTACTCGATAACAGGGCGGACCACGAACACCGGGGAGCTGTTTTTT. The encoded protein is CASSYSITGRTTNTGELFF.